This T cell receptor beta chain was captured by sequencing in a study of CD8+CD57+ T cells in acquired aplastic anemia. Germline V gives CDR1 SGHNT, CDR2 YYREEE (reference sequence). The V and J ends lost 1 base and 5 bases respectively, with 15 bases between them. This CDR3 is 15 amino acids long. According to the study, genomic DNA was the template for TCR beta VDJ and CDR3 profiling. TCRdb itself ran the reads through MiXCR, one entry per CDR3 protein. Among roughly 260,000 distinct CDR3 sequences listed, approximately 45% were seen once. This clonotype was counted at least ten times. Patients chosen for sequencing had shown CD8+CD57+ cell expansion by flow cytometry.

The source is a human donor with aplastic anemia. J is TRBJ1-2 and V is TRBV5-4; D remains unclear. The sample taken for sequencing was sorted CD4+, CD8+, or CD8+CD57+ T cells (not recorded which) from PBMCs. Written as DNA, the CDR3 is TGTGCCAGCAGCTTGAATGTTATTAGGGAGTATGGCTACACCTTC. It is translated as CASSLNVIREYGYTF.